Each of the 25 T cell receptor beta chains below was sequenced from the same sample in a study of siplizumab effects on memory and regulatory T cells. For these TCRs, the target antigens are not known. Data came from immunoSEQ multiplex PCR; TCRdb stores just in-frame clones and leaves some out. The table lists more than 3,000 clones, roughly 57% of them singletons. Coculturing at 37°C lasted around six days for the mixed lymphocyte reaction cells. Sequenced material: CFSE-low (dividing) CD4+ T cells sorted from an allogeneic mixed lymphocyte reaction. Source of these receptors: a human donor in good health; the cells came from an allogeneic mixed lymphocyte reaction.

The chain has TRBV25-1 and TRBJ2-2, with TRBD1 identical over 8 bases. There are 14 residues in the CDR3. CDR1 and CDR2 (germline): MGHDK, SYGVNS. J gave up 6 bases and V 3 bases, and 3 bases lay outside the gene matches. For the CDR3, the DNA is TGTGCCAGCAGTGACGACAGGGGTCCCGGGGAGCTGTTTTTT. Its translation is CASSDDRGPGELFF.

This clone was detected a few times. The V and J genes are TRBV28 and TRBJ1-2; D remains unclear. This CDR3 contains 14 residues. V was trimmed by 1 base and J by 7 bases, leaving 13 bases between them. The germline V gene encodes CDR1 MDHEN and CDR2 SYDVKM. As DNA, the CDR3 is TGTGCCAGCAGTTTATTCGTGGGAACTTCTGGCTACACCTTC. Amino acid sequence: CASSLFVGTSGYTF.

The chain recombines TRBV29-1 with TRBJ1-3; weak D call: TRBD1 (5 bases). CDR1 is SQVTM and CDR2 is ANQGSEA in the germline V gene. The V end lost 3 bases, the J end lost 4 bases, and 7 bases lay between the germline ends. The CDR3 consists of 12 residues. The CDR3 bases are TGCAGCGTTGAGACAGTCGGAAACACCATATATTTT. Its protein product is CSVETVGNTIYF.

This chain joins TRBV10-3 and TRBJ1-1, with D possibly matching TRBD1 (5 bases). The CDR3 is 14 amino acids. V was cut by 2 bases and J by 0 bases, with 7 bases left in between. Germline V lookup: CDR1 ENHRY, CDR2 SYGVKD. The CDR3 spells CAISEDSMNTEAFF. DNA of the CDR3: TGTGCCATCAGTGAGGACAGCATGAACACTGAAGCTTTCTTT.

The V and J genes are TRBV10-2 and TRBJ2-5; D call uncertain. V was clipped by 6 bases and J by 1 base, with 12 bases between them. CDR3 length: 14 residues. Germline values: CDR1 WSHSY, CDR2 SAAADI. Written as DNA, the CDR3 is TGCGCCAGCAGATCTCGACCCATCCAAGAGACCCAGTACTTC. Amino acid sequence: CASRSRPIQETQYF.

This rearrangement joins TRBV5-1 to TRBJ1-6; no clear D. Trimming removed 3 bases from V and 5 bases from J, with 12 bases in between. There are 15 residues in the CDR3. Germline assignment: CDR1 SGHRS and CDR2 YFSETQ. CDR3 protein: CASSSQHGDNSPLHF. As DNA, the CDR3 is TGCGCCAGCAGCTCGCAGCACGGGGATAATTCACCCCTCCACTTT. The full variable domain, in which reference TRBV5-1 and TRBJ1-6 provide the parts outside the CDR3, is KAGVTQTPRYLIKTRGQQVTLSCSPISGHRSVSWYQQTPGQGLQFLFEYFSETQRNKGNFPGRFSGRQFSNSRSEMNVSTLELGDSALYLCASSSQHGDNSPLHFGNGTRLTVT.

This clone has just a few counts. The chain uses TRBV2 and TRBJ2-1; D may be TRBD1 or TRBD2 (5 bases each). V lost 6 bases, J lost 3 bases, and 15 bases lay in between. The CDR3 consists of 15 residues. Germline V gene sequence: CDR1 SNHLY, CDR2 FYNNEI. In nucleotides, the CDR3 is TGTGCCAGCAGGCCCCTCATTGGGGGCTACAATGAGCAGTTCTTC. This encodes CASRPLIGGYNEQFF.

CDR3 DNA sequence: TGTGCCATCAGTGCCTCAGGGGAGTCCCTCCACTTT. Residues: CAISASGESLHF. The rearrangement uses TRBV10-3 and TRBJ1-6, with D possibly being TRBD1 (6 bases). CDR1 and CDR2 (germline): ENHRY, SYGVKD. CDR3 length: 12 amino acids. V was trimmed by 4 bases and J by 14 bases, leaving 12 bases between them.

This clone showed up just a few times. The CDR3 protein is CASTPGGGGTDTQYF. The CDR3 nucleotides read TGTGCCAGCACCCCTGGCGGGGGGGGCACAGATACGCAGTATTTT. The chain employs TRBV7-9 and TRBJ2-3; TRBD2 aligns across 9 bases. Germline CDR1 reads SEHNR; CDR2 reads FQNEAQ (reference sequence). The ends lost 7 bases at V and 1 base at J; junction bases unmatched: 6. CDR3 length equals 15 residues.

The V and J genes are TRBV12-5 and TRBJ2-2, with a weak D call TRBD2 (6 bases). The V gene lost 2 bases and the J gene lost 3 bases, with 10 bases spanning the gap. The germline V gene encodes CDR1 LGHNT and CDR2 FRNRAP. This CDR3 has 15 residues. The CDR3 sequence: CASGLLWGDTGELFF. Here the CDR3 DNA reads TGTGCTAGTGGTTTGTTGTGGGGGGACACCGGGGAGCTGTTTTTT.

The CDR3 reads CASRRDSNTGELFF. The CDR3 nucleotides are TGTGCCAGCAGAAGGGACAGCAACACCGGGGAGCTGTTTTTT. This chain connects TRBV6-5 to TRBJ2-2, with 7 bases identical to TRBD1. CDR3 size: 14 residues. Germline assignment: CDR1 MNHEY and CDR2 SVGAGI. Unmatched junction bases numbered 3, after V lost 6 bases and J lost 2 bases.

The V and J genes are TRBV27 and TRBJ1-1; D not certain. Germline V gives CDR1 MNHEY, CDR2 SMNVEV (reference sequence). This CDR3 has 14 residues. With 1 base removed from V and 4 bases from J, the gap between germline ends came to 10 bases. CDR3 loop: CASSLFRVGTEAFF. In nucleotides, the CDR3 is TGTGCCAGCAGTTTATTTCGGGTTGGCACTGAAGCTTTCTTT.

J is TRBJ1-4 and V is TRBV4-2; D uncertain. CDR3 length: 17 amino acids. Germline V gene data show CDR1 as LGHNA and CDR2 as YNFKEQ. V was trimmed by 0 bases and J by 0 bases, leaving 11 bases between them. The CDR3 bases are TGTGCCAGCAGCCAAGATTGGGGTACCTCAACTAATGAAAAACTGTTTTTT. It specifies CASSQDWGTSTNEKLFF.

The V call is TRBV12-5, the J call TRBJ2-3; maybe TRBD1 (5 bases). Germline V lookup: CDR1 LGHNT, CDR2 FRNRAP. This CDR3 contains 14 residues. For the CDR3, the DNA is TGTGCCGTCTTAAGCGTAGGGGGCACAGATACGCAGTATTTT. It encodes CAVLSVGGTDTQYF.

This clone was picked up a small number of times. This sequence joins TRBV25-1 and TRBJ2-3, with D possibly matching TRBD1 (6 bases). V was cut by 10 bases and J by 0 bases, with 14 bases left in between. Germline V gives CDR1 MGHDK, CDR2 SYGVNS. The CDR3 loop spans 14 amino acids. The CDR3 bases are TGTGCCACACAGGGCCCATATAGCACAGATACGCAGTATTTT. Translating gives CATQGPYSTDTQYF.

This clone was recorded a few times. CDR3 bases: TGTGCCAGCAGCTGGTCTGGAAACACCATATATTTT. This translates into CASSWSGNTIYF. The chain has TRBV5-5 and TRBJ1-3; D uncertain. V shed 3 bases and J shed 1 base, with 2 bases lying between them. CDR3 length equals 12 residues. Germline-derived CDR1 and CDR2 are SGHKS and YYEKEE (reference sequence). Combining the CDR3 with reference TRBV5-5 and TRBJ1-3 gives the whole variable domain DAGVTQSPTHLIKTRGQQVTLRCSPISGHKSVSWYQQVLGQGPQFIFQYYEKEERGRGNFPDRFSARQFPNYSSELNVNALLLGDSALYLCASSWSGNTIYFGEGSWLTVV.

The V call is TRBV5-1, the J call TRBJ1-1, with D perhaps matching TRBD1 (6 bases). Trimming took 0 bases from V and 3 from J, leaving 9 bases between them. This CDR3 comprises 14 residues. Germline-derived CDR1 and CDR2 are SGHRS and YFSETQ. In nucleotides, the CDR3 is TGCGCCAGCAGCTTGGGACAGGCCTACACTGAAGCTTTCTTT. Protein sequence: CASSLGQAYTEAFF.

This chain connects TRBV27 to TRBJ1-1; D remains ambiguous. Trimming stripped 1 base from V and 4 bases from J, with 10 bases between. The CDR3 is 14 residues long. In germline, CDR1 is MNHEY, CDR2 SMNVEV (reference sequence). CDR3 nucleotides: TGTGCCAGCAGTTTATTTCGGGTTAGCACTGAAGCTTTCTTT. Its protein is CASSLFRVSTEAFF.

This clone showed up just once. The chain uses TRBV6-1 and TRBJ1-2; unclear D gene. This CDR3 has 16 residues. The V gene's germline CDR1 is MNHNS and CDR2 SASEGT. Trimming left V 4 bases short and J 4 bases short, with 19 bases between. As DNA, the CDR3 is TGTGCCAGCAGTGTTTACAGCTCCTTATTGGGCTATGGCTACACCTTC. This gives the protein CASSVYSSLLGYGYTF.

This clone was counted between two and nine times. The gene calls are TRBV2 and TRBJ1-2, with 8 bases identical to TRBD1. V shed 5 bases, J shed 6 bases, and the junction held 2 bases outside the gene matches. CDR1 is SNHLY, CDR2 FYNNEI, per germline. CDR3 size: 12 residues. CDR3: CASSRTGNGYTF. CDR3 nucleotides: TGTGCCAGCAGTAGGACAGGGAATGGCTACACCTTC.

The chain is built from TRBV12-5 and TRBJ1-2; unclear D gene. The CDR3 covers 11 residues. The germline V gene has CDR1 LGHNT and CDR2 FRNRAP. Trimming took off 4 bases at V and 3 bases at J, with 3 bases between the two ends. CDR3 sequence (DNA): TGTGCTAGTGGTTGGGACTATGGCTACACCTTC. As protein: CASGWDYGYTF.

V is TRBV6-5 and J is TRBJ1-1, with 9 bases identical to TRBD1. Per the germline V gene, CDR1 is MNHEY and CDR2 is SVGAGI. J lost 8 bases, V lost 2 bases, and 9 bases had no gene match. The CDR3 consists of 15 residues. The CDR3 nucleotides read TGTGCCAGCAGTTACGTTACGGGACAGGGCAACGAAGCTTTCTTT. It encodes CASSYVTGQGNEAFF.

The J gene is TRBJ2-2, the V gene TRBV6-1; TRBD2 agrees at 7 bases. Germline V CDR1 and CDR2: MNHNS, SASEGT. Losses at the gene ends were 6 bases for V and 3 bases for J; bases not matched to a gene: 7. The length of the CDR3 is 15 residues. In DNA form, the CDR3 reads TGTGCCAGCAGGGACGGGGGGTATGACACCGGGGAGCTGTTTTTT. It specifies CASRDGGYDTGELFF.

This clone was recorded a few times. The chain is built from TRBV10-2 and TRBJ1-6, with 7 nucleotides matching TRBD1. The CDR3 spans 14 residues. CDR1 is WSHSY and CDR2 is SAAADI in the germline V gene. J lost 6 bases, V lost 4 bases, and 3 bases had no gene match. The CDR3 nucleotides read TGCGCCAGCAGTGGACAGGGCTCTAATTCACCCCTCCACTTT. Protein: CASSGQGSNSPLHF.

V and J are TRBV7-2 and TRBJ2-5; possibly TRBD1 for D (5 bases). The CDR3 consists of 15 residues. The V and J ends lost 2 bases and 5 bases respectively, with 15 bases between them. Per the germline V gene, CDR1 is SGHTA and CDR2 is FQGNSA. The CDR3: CASSLYAGALETQYF. CDR3 sequence (DNA): TGTGCCAGCAGCTTATACGCTGGGGCGCTTGAGACCCAGTACTTC.